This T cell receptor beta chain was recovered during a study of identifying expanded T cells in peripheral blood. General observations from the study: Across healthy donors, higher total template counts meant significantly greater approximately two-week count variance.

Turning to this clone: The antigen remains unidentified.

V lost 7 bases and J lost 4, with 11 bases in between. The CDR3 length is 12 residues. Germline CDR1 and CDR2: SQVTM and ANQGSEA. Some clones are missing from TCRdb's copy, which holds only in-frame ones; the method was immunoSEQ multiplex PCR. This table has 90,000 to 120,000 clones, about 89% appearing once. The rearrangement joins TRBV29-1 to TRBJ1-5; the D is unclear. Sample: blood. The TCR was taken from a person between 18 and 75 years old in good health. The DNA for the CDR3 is TGCAGCGCCCGTAGGGAAAATCAGCCCCAGCATTTT. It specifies CSARRENQPQHF. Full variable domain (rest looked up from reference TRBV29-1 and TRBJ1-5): SAVISQKPSRDICQRGTSLTIQCQVDSQVTMMFWYRQQPGQSLTLIATANQGSEATYESGFVIDKFPISRPNLTFSTLTVSNMSPEDSSIYLCSARRENQPQHFGDGTRLSIL.